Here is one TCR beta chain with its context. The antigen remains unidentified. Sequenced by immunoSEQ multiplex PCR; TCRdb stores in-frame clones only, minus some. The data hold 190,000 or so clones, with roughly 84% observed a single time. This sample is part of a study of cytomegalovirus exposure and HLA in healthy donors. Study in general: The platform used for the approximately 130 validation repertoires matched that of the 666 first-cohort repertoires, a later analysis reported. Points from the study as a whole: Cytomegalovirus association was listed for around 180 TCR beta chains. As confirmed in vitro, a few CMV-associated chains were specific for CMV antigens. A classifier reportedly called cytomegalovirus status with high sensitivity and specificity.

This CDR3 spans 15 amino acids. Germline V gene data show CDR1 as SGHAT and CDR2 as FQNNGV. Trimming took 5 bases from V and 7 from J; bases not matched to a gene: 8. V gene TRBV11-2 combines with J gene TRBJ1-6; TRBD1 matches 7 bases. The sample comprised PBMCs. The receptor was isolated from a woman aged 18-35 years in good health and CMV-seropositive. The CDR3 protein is CASSPPDRLNSPLHF. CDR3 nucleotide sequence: TGTGCCAGCAGCCCACCGGACAGGTTAAATTCACCCCTCCACTTT.